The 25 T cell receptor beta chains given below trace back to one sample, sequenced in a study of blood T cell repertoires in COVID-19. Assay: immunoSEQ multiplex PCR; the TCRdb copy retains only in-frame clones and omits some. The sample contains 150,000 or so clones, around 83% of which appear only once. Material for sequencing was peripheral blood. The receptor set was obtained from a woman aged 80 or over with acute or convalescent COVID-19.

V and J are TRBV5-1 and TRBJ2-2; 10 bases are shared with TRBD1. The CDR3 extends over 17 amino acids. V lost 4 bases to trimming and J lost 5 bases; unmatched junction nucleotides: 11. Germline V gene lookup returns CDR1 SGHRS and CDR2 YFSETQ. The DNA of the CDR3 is TGCGCCAGCAGCGTCAGCCGCCAGGGACAGGGGACCGGGGAGCTGTTTTTT. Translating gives CASSVSRQGQGTGELFF.

CDR3 nucleotide sequence: TGTGCCAGCAGCCTTTCCCTTTACACTGAAGCTTTCTTT. Amino acids: CASSLSLYTEAFF. The V call is TRBV5-6, the J call TRBJ1-1; D is unclear. This CDR3 region has 13 residues. Per the germline V gene, CDR1 is SGHDT and CDR2 is YYEEEE. The V end lost 4 bases, the J end lost 3 bases, and 10 bases lay between the germline ends.

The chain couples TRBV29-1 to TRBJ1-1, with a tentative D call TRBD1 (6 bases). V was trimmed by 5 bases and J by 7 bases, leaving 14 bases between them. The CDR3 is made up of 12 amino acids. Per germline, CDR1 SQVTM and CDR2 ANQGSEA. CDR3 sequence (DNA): TGCAGCGTTAACGGGGGGGGCTATGAAGCTTTCTTT. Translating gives CSVNGGGYEAFF. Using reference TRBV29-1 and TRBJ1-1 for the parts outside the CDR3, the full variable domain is SAVISQKPSRDICQRGTSLTIQCQVDSQVTMMFWYRQQPGQSLTLIATANQGSEATYESGFVIDKFPISRPNLTFSTLTVSNMSPEDSSIYLCSVNGGGYEAFFGQGTRLTVV.

CDR3: CASSLSGGDGYTF. The CDR3 DNA reads as TGTGCCAGCAGCTTAAGCGGGGGCGATGGCTACACCTTC. This sequence joins TRBV13 and TRBJ1-2; TRBD1 is a possible D gene (6 bases). The CDR3 runs 13 residues. Per the germline V gene, CDR1 is PRHDT and CDR2 is FYEKMQ (reference sequence). Between the trimmed V and J ends, which lost 2 bases and 6 bases, there was a span of 10 bases.

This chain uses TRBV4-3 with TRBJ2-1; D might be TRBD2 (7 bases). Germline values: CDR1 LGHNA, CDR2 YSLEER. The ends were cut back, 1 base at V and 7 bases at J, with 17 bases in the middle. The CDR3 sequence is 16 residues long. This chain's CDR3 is CASSQVGGGQRNEQFF. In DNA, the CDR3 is TGCGCCAGCAGCCAAGTAGGCGGGGGCCAGAGAAATGAGCAGTTCTTC.

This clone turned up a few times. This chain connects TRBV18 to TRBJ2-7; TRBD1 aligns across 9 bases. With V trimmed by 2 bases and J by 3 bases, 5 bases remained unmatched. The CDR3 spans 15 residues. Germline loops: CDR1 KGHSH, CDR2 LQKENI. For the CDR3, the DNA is TGTGCCAGCTCACCATCACGGACAGGGGACTACGAGCAGTACTTC. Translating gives CASSPSRTGDYEQYF.

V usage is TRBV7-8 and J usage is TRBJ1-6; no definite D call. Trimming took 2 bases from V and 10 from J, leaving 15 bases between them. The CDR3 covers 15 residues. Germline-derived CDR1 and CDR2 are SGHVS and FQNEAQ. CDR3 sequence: CASSLSPTPFSPLHF. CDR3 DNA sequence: TGTGCCAGCAGCTTAAGCCCCACCCCATTCTCACCCCTCCACTTT.

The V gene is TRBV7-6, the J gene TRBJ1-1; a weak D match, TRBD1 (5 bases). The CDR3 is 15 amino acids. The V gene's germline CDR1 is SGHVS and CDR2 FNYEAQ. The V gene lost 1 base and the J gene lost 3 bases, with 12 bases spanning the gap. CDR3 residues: CASSLVGGTDTEAFF. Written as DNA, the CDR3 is TGTGCCAGCAGCTTAGTTGGGGGGACCGACACTGAAGCTTTCTTT.

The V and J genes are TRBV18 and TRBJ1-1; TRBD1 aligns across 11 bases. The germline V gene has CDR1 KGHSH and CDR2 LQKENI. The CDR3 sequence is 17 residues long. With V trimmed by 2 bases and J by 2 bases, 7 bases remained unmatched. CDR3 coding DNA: TGTGCCAGCTCACCATGGACAGGGGGCGGTAGCAACACTGAAGCTTTCTTT. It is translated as CASSPWTGGGSNTEAFF.

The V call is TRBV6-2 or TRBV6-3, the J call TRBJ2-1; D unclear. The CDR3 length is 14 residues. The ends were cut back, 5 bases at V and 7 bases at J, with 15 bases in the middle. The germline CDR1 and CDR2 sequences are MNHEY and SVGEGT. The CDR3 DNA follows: TGTGCCAGCAGTGACGGAGCGAGAGGAAATGAGCAGTTCTTC. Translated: CASSDGARGNEQFF.

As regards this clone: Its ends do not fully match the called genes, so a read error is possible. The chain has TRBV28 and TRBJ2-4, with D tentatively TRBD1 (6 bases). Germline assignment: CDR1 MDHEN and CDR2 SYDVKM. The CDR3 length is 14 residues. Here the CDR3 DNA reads TGTGCCAGCAGTTTAGGGCAGGGGAAAAGCATTCAGTACTTC. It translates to CASSLGQGKSIQYF.

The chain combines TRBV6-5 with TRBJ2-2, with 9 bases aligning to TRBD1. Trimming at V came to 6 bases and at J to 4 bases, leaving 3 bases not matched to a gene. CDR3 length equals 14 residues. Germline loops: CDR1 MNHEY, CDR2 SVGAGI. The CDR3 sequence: CASRDRGGTGELFF. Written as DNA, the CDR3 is TGTGCCAGCAGGGACAGGGGAGGCACCGGGGAGCTGTTTTTT.

The CDR3 protein is CASSPNSGANVLTF. CDR3 bases: TGTGCCAGCAGCCCAAACTCTGGGGCCAACGTCCTGACTTTC. V is TRBV7-3 and J is TRBJ2-6, with D uncertain. This CDR3 comprises 14 residues. CDR1 and CDR2 (germline): SGHTA, FQGTGA. V was shortened by 5 bases and J by 0 bases, with 5 bases between the two germline ends.

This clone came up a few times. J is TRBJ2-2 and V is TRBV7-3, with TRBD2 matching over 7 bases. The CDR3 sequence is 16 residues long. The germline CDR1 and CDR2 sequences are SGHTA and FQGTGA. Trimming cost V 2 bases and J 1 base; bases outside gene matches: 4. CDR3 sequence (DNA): TGTGCCAGCAGCTTAGGGTCTAGCGGGAACACCGGGGAGCTGTTTTTT. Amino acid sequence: CASSLGSSGNTGELFF.

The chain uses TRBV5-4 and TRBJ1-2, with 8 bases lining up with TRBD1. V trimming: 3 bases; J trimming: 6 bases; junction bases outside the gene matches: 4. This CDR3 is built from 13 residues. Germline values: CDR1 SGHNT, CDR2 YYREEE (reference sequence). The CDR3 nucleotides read TGTGCCAGCAGCTACAGGGGGAAGGATGGCTACACCTTC. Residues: CASSYRGKDGYTF.

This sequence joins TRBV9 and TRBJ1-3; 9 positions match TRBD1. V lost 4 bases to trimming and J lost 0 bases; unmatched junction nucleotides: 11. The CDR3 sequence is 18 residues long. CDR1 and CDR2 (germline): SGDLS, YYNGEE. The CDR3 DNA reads TGTGCCAGCAGCCCTCCTCCCGGGACAGGGTACTCTGGAAACACCATATATTTT. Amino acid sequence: CASSPPPGTGYSGNTIYF.

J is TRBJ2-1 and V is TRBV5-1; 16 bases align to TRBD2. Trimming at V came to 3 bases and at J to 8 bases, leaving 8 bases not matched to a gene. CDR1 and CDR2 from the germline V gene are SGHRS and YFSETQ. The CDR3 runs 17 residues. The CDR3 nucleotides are TGCGCCAGCAGCTCCGGGACTAGCGGGGGGGCCTGGGATGAGCAGTTCTTC. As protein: CASSSGTSGGAWDEQFF.

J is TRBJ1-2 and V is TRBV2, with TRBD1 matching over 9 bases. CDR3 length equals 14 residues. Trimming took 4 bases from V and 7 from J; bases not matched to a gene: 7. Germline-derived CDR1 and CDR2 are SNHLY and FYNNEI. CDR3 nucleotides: TGTGCCAGCAGTGGTCGGGACAGGGTCTCTGGCTACACCTTC. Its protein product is CASSGRDRVSGYTF. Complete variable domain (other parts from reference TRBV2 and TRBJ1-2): EPEVTQTPSHQVTQMGQEVILRCVPISNHLYFYWYRQILGQKVEFLVSFYNNEISEKSEIFDDQFSVERPDGSNFTLKIRSTKLEDSAMYFCASSGRDRVSGYTFGSGTRLTVV.

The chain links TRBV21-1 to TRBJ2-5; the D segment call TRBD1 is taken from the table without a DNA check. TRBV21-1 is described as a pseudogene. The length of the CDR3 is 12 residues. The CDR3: CAHTGWQETQYF. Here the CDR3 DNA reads TGTGCCCATACAGGGTGGCAAGAGACCCAGTACTTC.

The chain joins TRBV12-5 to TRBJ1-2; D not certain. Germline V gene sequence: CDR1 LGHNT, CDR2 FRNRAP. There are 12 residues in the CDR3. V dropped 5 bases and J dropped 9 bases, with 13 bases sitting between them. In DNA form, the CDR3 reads TGTGCTAGTGGTCCCGACCGCGGTAGCTACACCTTC. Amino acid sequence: CASGPDRGSYTF.

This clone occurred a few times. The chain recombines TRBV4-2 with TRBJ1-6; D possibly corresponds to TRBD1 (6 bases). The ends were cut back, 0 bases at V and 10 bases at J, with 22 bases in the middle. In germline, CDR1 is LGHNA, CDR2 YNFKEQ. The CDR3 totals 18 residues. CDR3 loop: CASSQEPRGGGFPSPLHF. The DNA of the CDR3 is TGTGCCAGCAGCCAAGAACCACGGGGTGGGGGCTTTCCGTCACCCCTCCACTTT.

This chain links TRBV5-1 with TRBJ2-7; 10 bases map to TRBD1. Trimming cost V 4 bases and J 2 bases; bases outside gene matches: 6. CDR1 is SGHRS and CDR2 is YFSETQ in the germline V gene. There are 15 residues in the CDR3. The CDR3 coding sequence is TGCGCCAGCAGCGGCCGGGACAGGGGTGCCTACGAGCAGTACTTC. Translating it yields CASSGRDRGAYEQYF.

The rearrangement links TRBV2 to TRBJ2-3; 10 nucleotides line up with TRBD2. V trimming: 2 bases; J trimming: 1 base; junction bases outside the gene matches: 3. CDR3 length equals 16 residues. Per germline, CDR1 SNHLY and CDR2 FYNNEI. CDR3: CASSERAGGRTDTQYF. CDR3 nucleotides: TGTGCCAGCAGTGAAAGAGCGGGGGGGCGCACAGATACGCAGTATTTT. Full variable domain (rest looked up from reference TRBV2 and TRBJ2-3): EPEVTQTPSHQVTQMGQEVILRCVPISNHLYFYWYRQILGQKVEFLVSFYNNEISEKSEIFDDQFSVERPDGSNFTLKIRSTKLEDSAMYFCASSERAGGRTDTQYFGPGTRLTVL.

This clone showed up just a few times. This CDR3 reads CASSLAAGNNSPLHF. The CDR3, as DNA: TGTGCCAGCAGCTTGGCGGCGGGGAATAATTCACCCCTCCACTTT. The gene calls are TRBV7-3 and TRBJ1-6; D unresolved. This CDR3 spans 15 amino acids. Germline V gene sequence: CDR1 SGHTA, CDR2 FQGTGA. Trimming took 3 bases from V and 5 from J, leaving 11 bases between them.

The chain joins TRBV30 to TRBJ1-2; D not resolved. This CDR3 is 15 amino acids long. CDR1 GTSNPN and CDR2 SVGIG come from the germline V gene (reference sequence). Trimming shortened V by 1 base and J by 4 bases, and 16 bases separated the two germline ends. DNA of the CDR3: TGTGCCTGGAGTGCCGGAAGGAGGGAAGGCTATGGCTACACCTTC. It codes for CAWSAGRREGYGYTF.